Described below is a single T cell receptor (beta chain) sequence and its context. The antigen is not known. These data come from a study of T cell responses to AZD1222 COVID-19 vaccine. As for the study in general: Researchers grouped second doses given at about 4 or about 12 weeks into one pool.

CDR3 length equals 15 residues. V was shortened by 0 bases and J by 4 bases, with 10 bases between the two germline ends. Germline V gene lookup returns CDR1 SGHKS and CDR2 YYEKEE (reference sequence). The assay was immunoSEQ multiplex PCR, and TCRdb's table has in-frame clones only and misses some. The sample includes about 130,000 clones, around 92% of them seen just once. Study-level points and caveats: Breadth and depth of Spike-specific TCRs rose after two AZD1222 doses. Researchers report vaccine-associated CD4 TCRs spanning spike, with dominance at 160-218 and 743-854.

The V gene is TRBV5-5, the J gene TRBJ1-4; D gene unclear. The sequence was obtained from an adult in good health. The sequenced sample was peripheral blood, obtained on day 0 of AZD1222 vaccination. CDR3 DNA: TGTGCCAGCAGCTTGGTTTGGAGGAATAATGAAAAACTGTTTTTT. It is translated as CASSLVWRNNEKLFF.